These 5 T cell receptor beta chains originate from one sample sequenced in a study of CD8+ T cells in alopecia areata. Noted treatment: oral pan-JAK inhibitor, 5-10 mg twice daily. RNA extraction and reverse transcription yielded cDNA as sequencing template. This table comes from immunoSEQ multiplex PCR, and its TCRdb copy is limited to in-frame clones, with some not included. This table has around 180,000 clones, roughly 60% appearing once. The starting material was CD4+ T cells sorted from blood, obtained at week 24, from a patient treated with tofacitinib. The receptors come from a human donor with alopecia areata.

The chain employs TRBV15 and TRBJ2-5; D remains ambiguous. The CDR3 is 12 amino acids. Germline V lookup: CDR1 LNHNV, CDR2 YYDKDF (reference sequence). Trimming pared 0 bases from V and 3 bases from J, leaving 2 bases between. CDR3 sequence (DNA): TGTGCCACCAGCAGAGAGGAAGAGACCCAGTACTTC. Its protein is CATSREEETQYF. The full variable domain, in which reference TRBV15 and TRBJ2-5 provide the parts outside the CDR3, is DAMVIQNPRYQVTQFGKPVTLSCSQTLNHNVMYWYQQKSSQAPKLLFHYYDKDFNNEADTPDNFQSRRPNTSFCFLDIRSPGLGDTAMYLCATSREEETQYFGPGTRLLVL.

The V gene is TRBV6-1, the J gene TRBJ2-4, with 14 positions matching TRBD2. The CDR3 totals 15 residues. V trimming: 5 bases; J trimming: 7 bases; junction bases outside the gene matches: 4. Germline CDR1 and CDR2: MNHNS and SASEGT. DNA for the CDR3: TGTGCCAGCAGTCTCCGGACTAGCGGGGGGAACATTCAGTACTTC. It yields the protein CASSLRTSGGNIQYF.

The chain combines TRBV30 with TRBJ1-1, with D hard to call. The V end lost 7 bases, the J end lost 3 bases, and 12 bases lay between the germline ends. The germline gives CDR1 GTSNPN, CDR2 SVGIG (reference sequence). The CDR3 totals 12 residues. The CDR3 spells CAFCHLDTEAFF. The CDR3 nucleotides read TGTGCCTTCTGTCACCTGGACACTGAAGCTTTCTTT.

V usage is TRBV19 and J usage is TRBJ1-1; D is perhaps TRBD1 (5 bases). This CDR3 has 16 residues. The V end lost 7 bases, the J end lost 0 bases, and 18 bases lay between the germline ends. Germline lookup yields CDR1 LNHDA and CDR2 SQIVND (reference sequence). The CDR3 region is CASITVTVGMNTEAFF. Here the CDR3 DNA reads TGTGCCAGTATTACAGTGACAGTTGGGATGAACACTGAAGCTTTCTTT.

This clone was seen at least ten times. The chain couples TRBV28 to TRBJ2-7; D is ambiguous. The CDR3 loop spans 13 amino acids. Germline assignment: CDR1 MDHEN and CDR2 SYDVKM. The ends were cut back, 7 bases at V and 5 bases at J, with 15 bases in the middle. The CDR3 reads CASTGGTVDEQYF. CDR3 DNA sequence: TGTGCCAGCACCGGCGGTACAGTGGACGAGCAGTACTTC.